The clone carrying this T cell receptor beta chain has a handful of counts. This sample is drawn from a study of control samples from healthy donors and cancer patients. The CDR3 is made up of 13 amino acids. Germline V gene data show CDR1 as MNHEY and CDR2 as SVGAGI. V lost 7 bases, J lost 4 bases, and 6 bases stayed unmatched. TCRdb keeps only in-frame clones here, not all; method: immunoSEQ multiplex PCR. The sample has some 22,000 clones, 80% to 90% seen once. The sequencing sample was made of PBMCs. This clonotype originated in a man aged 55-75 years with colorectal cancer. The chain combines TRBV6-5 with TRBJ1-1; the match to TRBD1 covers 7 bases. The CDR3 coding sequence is TGTGCCAGCAAGGGGGACAGTTTCACTGAAGCTTTCTTT. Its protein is CASKGDSFTEAFF.